This TCR beta chain was identified during a study of blood T cell repertoires in COVID-19. Turning to the study itself: Donors in the United States, Italy and Spain gave samples during acute or convalescent COVID-19. T cells, B-cell-depleted T cells, or PBMCs supplied cDNA or gDNA.

The germline V gene has CDR1 MDHEN and CDR2 SYDVKM. Trimming removed 6 bases from V and 0 bases from J, with 8 bases in between. The CDR3 runs to 13 residues. Under the authors' procedure: Reference gene primer amplification in the assay estimated nucleated cell counts. Data came from immunoSEQ multiplex PCR; TCRdb stores just in-frame clones and leaves some out. Clonal size and the V and J genes are those of that table, whereas D and trimming came from the DNA. Here the sample spans about 240,000 clones, 80% to 90% being singletons. The sequenced sample was peripheral blood. The origin of this receptor is a man between 60 and 70 years old with acute or convalescent COVID-19. The chain has TRBV28 and TRBJ1-1; D remains ambiguous. For the CDR3, the DNA is TGTGCCAGCAGAAAGGACTTGAACACTGAAGCTTTCTTT. It is translated as CASRKDLNTEAFF. The full variable domain, in which reference TRBV28 and TRBJ1-1 provide the parts outside the CDR3, is DVKVTQSSRYLVKRTGEKVFLECVQDMDHENMFWYRQDPGLGLRLIYFSYDVKMKEKGDIPEGYSVSREKKERFSLILESASTNQTSMYLCASRKDLNTEAFFGQGTRLTVV.